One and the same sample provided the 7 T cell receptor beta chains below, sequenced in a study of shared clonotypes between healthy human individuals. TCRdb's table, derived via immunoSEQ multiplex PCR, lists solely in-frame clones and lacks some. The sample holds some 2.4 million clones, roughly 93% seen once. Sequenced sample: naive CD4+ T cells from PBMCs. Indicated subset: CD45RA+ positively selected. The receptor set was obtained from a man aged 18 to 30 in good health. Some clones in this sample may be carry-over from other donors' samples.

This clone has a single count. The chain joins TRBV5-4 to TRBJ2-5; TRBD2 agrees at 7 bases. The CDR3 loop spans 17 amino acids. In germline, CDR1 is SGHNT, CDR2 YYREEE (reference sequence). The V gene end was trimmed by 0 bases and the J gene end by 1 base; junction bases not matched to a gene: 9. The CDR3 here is CASSLGGSGSTQETQYF. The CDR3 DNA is TGTGCCAGCAGCTTGGGTGGTAGCGGGTCAACCCAAGAGACCCAGTACTTC.

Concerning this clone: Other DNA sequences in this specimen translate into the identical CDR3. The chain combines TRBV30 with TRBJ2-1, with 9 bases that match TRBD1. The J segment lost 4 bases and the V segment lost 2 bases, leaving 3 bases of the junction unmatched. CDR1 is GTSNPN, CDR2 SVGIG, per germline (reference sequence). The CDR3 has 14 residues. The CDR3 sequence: CAWSTGGVYNEQFF. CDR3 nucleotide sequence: TGTGCCTGGAGTACAGGGGGCGTTTACAATGAGCAGTTCTTC.

The CDR3 nucleotides are TGTGCCAGCAGTGAGGGGCTAGCGGGGCAAATTGGGACCGGGGAGCTGTTTTTT. Its protein is CASSEGLAGQIGTGELFF. The rearrangement uses TRBV6-1 and TRBJ2-2; 9 nucleotides align to TRBD2. Unmatched junction bases numbered 13, after V lost 3 bases and J lost 5 bases. Germline V gene lookup returns CDR1 MNHNS and CDR2 SASEGT. This CDR3 comprises 18 residues.

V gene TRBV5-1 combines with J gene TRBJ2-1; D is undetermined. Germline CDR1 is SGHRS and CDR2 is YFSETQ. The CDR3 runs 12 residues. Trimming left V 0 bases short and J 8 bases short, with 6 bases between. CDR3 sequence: CASSLDRDEQFF. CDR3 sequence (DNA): TGCGCCAGCAGCTTGGATCGGGATGAGCAGTTCTTC.

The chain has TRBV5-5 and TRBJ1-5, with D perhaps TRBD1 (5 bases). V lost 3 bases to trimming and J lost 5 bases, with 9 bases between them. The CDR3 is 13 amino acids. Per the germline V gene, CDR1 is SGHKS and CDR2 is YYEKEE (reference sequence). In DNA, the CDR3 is TGTGCCAGCAGCTCCGGCAGGGATCAGCCCCAGCATTTT. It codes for CASSSGRDQPQHF.

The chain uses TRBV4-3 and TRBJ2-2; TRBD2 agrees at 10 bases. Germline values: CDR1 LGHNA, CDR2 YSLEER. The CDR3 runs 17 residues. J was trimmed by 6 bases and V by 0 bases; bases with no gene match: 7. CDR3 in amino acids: CASSQEIVAGGAGELFF. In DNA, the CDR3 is TGCGCCAGCAGCCAAGAGATAGTAGCGGGAGGTGCCGGGGAGCTGTTTTTT.

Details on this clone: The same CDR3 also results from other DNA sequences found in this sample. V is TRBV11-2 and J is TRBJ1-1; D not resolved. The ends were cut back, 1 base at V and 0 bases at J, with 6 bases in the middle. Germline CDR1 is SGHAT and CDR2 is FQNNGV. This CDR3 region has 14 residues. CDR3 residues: CASSLVLVNTEAFF. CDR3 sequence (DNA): TGTGCCAGCAGCTTAGTGTTGGTGAACACTGAAGCTTTCTTT.